This paragraph covers one T cell receptor (beta chain) sequence. This clonotype was detected ten times or more. Its antigen is unknown. No base quality values were provided; no much bigger clone lies one nucleotide off. The sample comes from a study. The sequencer was an Illumina MiSeq. Using fastp at Q25 and MiXCR, TCRdb reprocessed the public reads and kept productive beta chains. Each CDR3 protein appears once, grouped with its most common genes and DNA. The sample data list 5,800 or so distinct CDR3 sequences, and approximately 10% of these were observed just once. Of the sample, approximately 5.1% is held by the ten largest clones. The germline V gene sets CDR1 to SGHRS and CDR2 to YFSETQ. Reading from cysteine to phenylalanine, the CDR3 counts 16 amino acids. Solely the CDR3 DNA is kept, with 48 bases framed from the first base. V is shortened by 3 bases, J by 3 bases, and the region joining them spans 15 bases.

The sample consisted of CD4+ T cells from synovial fluid. The chain couples TRBV5-1 to TRBJ2-2; the D gene is perhaps TRBD1 or TRBD2, each of them matching over 5 bases. The receptor comes from a human donor with rheumatoid arthritis. The DNA is TGCGCCAGCAGCTCGTCCTGGGGGTCGGACACCGGGGAGCTGTTTTTT. It specifies CASSSSWGSDTGELFF.